These 21 T cell receptor beta chains originate from one sample sequenced in a study of T cells in Graves' hyperthyroidism and ophthalmopathy. Authors of the study amplified TCR beta CDR3 regions from RNA transcripts. Primed by the HTBI set, a first-round RT-PCR was run on the TCR CDR3. TCRdb ran MiXCR on the multiplex PCR reads and lists one entry per CDR3 protein. The sample includes some 600,000 distinct CDR3 sequences, about 15% of them seen just once. The sample was blood. The receptors were gathered from a young woman with Graves' hyperthyroidism that later progressed to Graves' ophthalmopathy.

This clonotype has a count of ten or more. The chain recombines TRBV28 with TRBJ1-2; 7 bases align to TRBD1. The V gene's germline CDR1 is MDHEN and CDR2 SYDVKM. The CDR3 runs to 14 residues. Trimming removed 5 bases from V and 4 bases from J; junction bases left unmatched: 7. CDR3 coding DNA: TGTGCCAGCAGTCAGACAGGGCTAAGCTATGGCTACACCTTC. It yields the protein CASSQTGLSYGYTF.

The genes are TRBV3-1 and TRBJ1-1; 10 bases match TRBD1. This CDR3 is 16 amino acids long. V shed 2 bases and J 2 bases; nucleotides not matched to a gene: 5. Germline V CDR1 and CDR2: LGHDT, YNNKEL (reference sequence). The CDR3 sequence is CASSQPLTGGNTEAFF. The CDR3 bases are TGTGCCAGCAGCCAACCCCTGACAGGGGGCAACACTGAAGCTTTCTTT.

About this clonotype: One end of the junction varies from germline; a read error may be responsible. The genes are TRBV7-3 and TRBJ2-3, with D tentatively TRBD1 (6 bases). This CDR3 comprises 13 residues. Germline V gene lookup returns CDR1 SGHTA and CDR2 FQGTGA. The CDR3 region has the DNA TGTGCCAGCGGCTTTACAGGGCCGGATACGCAGTATTTT. This sequence encodes CASGFTGPDTQYF.

The V gene is TRBV12-3 or TRBV12-4, the J gene TRBJ1-1; the match to TRBD1 covers 8 bases. With V trimmed by 3 bases and J by 4 bases, 7 bases remained unmatched. The CDR3 sequence is 15 residues long. The CDR3 nucleotides read TGTGCCAGCAGTTTTACGACAGGGGTTGTCACTGAAGCTTTCTTT. Amino acid sequence: CASSFTTGVVTEAFF.

This chain connects TRBV19 to TRBJ2-1; 7 nucleotides agree with TRBD2. CDR1 is LNHDA, CDR2 SQIVND, per germline (reference sequence). The CDR3 is 14 amino acids. J gave up 9 bases and V 7 bases, and 12 bases lay outside the gene matches. CDR3: CASTLREGLGEQFF. For the CDR3, the DNA is TGTGCCAGTACCCTGAGGGAGGGCCTGGGTGAGCAGTTCTTC.

This clonotype was counted many times. The chain uses TRBV12-3 or TRBV12-4 and TRBJ2-1; maybe TRBD2 (6 bases). Trimming pared 7 bases from V and 9 bases from J, leaving 19 bases between. The CDR3 has 14 residues. This CDR3 is CASTVGWEDGEQFF. DNA of the CDR3: TGTGCCAGCACCGTGGGGTGGGAGGATGGTGAGCAGTTCTTC.

A few counts support this clonotype. In DNA form, the CDR3 reads TGCGCCAGCAGTGGGAAGGGACACCCGAACACTGAAGCTTTCTTT. It encodes CASSGKGHPNTEAFF. The rearrangement joins TRBV10-2 to TRBJ1-1; D is possibly TRBD1 (6 bases). Trimming pared 4 bases from V and 1 base from J, leaving 13 bases between. Germline V gene data show CDR1 as WSHSY and CDR2 as SAAADI. The CDR3 contains 15 residues.

This clonotype was detected many times. The chain has TRBV20-1 and TRBJ1-2, with D maybe TRBD1 (5 bases). The CDR3 spans 14 residues. Germline V gene lookup returns CDR1 DFQATT and CDR2 SNEGSKA (reference sequence). V lost 5 bases and J 7 bases, leaving 20 bases between the germline ends. DNA of the CDR3: TGCAGTGCTTCCTCAGACAGCCTGGCAGGTGGCTACACCTTC. Its protein is CSASSDSLAGGYTF.

This clonotype was counted ten times or more. The chain carries TRBV27 and TRBJ2-1; TRBD2 agrees at 9 bases. The V gene's germline CDR1 is MNHEY and CDR2 SMNVEV (reference sequence). V lost 7 bases, J lost 9 bases, and 13 bases stayed unmatched. The CDR3 covers 15 residues. This chain's CDR3 is CASTQGTSSYVEQFF. In DNA, the CDR3 is TGTGCCAGCACCCAAGGGACTAGCAGCTACGTTGAGCAGTTCTTC.

This clonotype came up a few times. J is TRBJ1-1 and V is TRBV30; no firm D call. Trimming shortened V by 5 bases and J by 1 base, and 8 bases separated the two germline ends. Looked up from germline, CDR1 is GTSNPN and CDR2 is SVGIG (reference sequence). The CDR3 covers 12 residues. The CDR3 reads CAWGKGNTEAFF. CDR3 nucleotides: TGTGCCTGGGGAAAGGGGAACACTGAAGCTTTCTTT. The complete variable domain, with remaining parts taken from reference TRBV30 and TRBJ1-1, reads SQTIHQWPATLVQPVGSPLSLECTVEGTSNPNLYWYRQAAGRGLQLLFYSVGIGQISSEVPQNLSASRPQDRQFILSSKKLLLSDSGFYLCAWGKGNTEAFFGQGTRLTVV.

This clonotype was observed a handful of times. The CDR3 reads CASSTRTNTEAFF. DNA for the CDR3: TGTGCCAGCAGCACAAGGACGAACACTGAAGCTTTCTTT. This rearrangement joins TRBV9 to TRBJ1-1; no definite D call. Germline assignment: CDR1 SGDLS and CDR2 YYNGEE. There are 13 residues in the CDR3. V was trimmed by 4 bases and J by 1 base, leaving 8 bases between them.

This clonotype was seen repeatedly, ten times or more. The rearrangement uses TRBV20-1 and TRBJ2-7; D is unresolved. This CDR3 contains 14 residues. V was clipped by 2 bases and J by 0 bases, with 11 bases between them. Germline CDR1 DFQATT, CDR2 SNEGSKA (reference sequence). The CDR3 coding sequence is TGCAGTGCTAGACGTGACGAGAGCTCCTACGAGCAGTACTTC. Protein product: CSARRDESSYEQYF.

The chain carries TRBV12-3 or TRBV12-4 and TRBJ2-7, with TRBD1 as a possible D gene (6 bases). This CDR3 is built from 14 residues. Trimming stripped 1 base from V and 5 bases from J, with 12 bases between. The CDR3 coding sequence is TGTGCCAGCAGTTTAGTCATGGGGGCCCACGAGCAGTACTTC. It specifies CASSLVMGAHEQYF.

This clonotype was found many times. This sequence joins TRBV30 and TRBJ1-2; D ambiguous. Trimming left V 2 bases short and J 6 bases short, with 13 bases between. The CDR3 totals 13 residues. CDR1 and CDR2 from the germline V gene are GTSNPN and SVGIG (reference sequence). CDR3 region: CAWSSGVFDGYTF. DNA of the CDR3: TGTGCCTGGAGTAGTGGGGTTTTTGATGGCTACACCTTC.

This clonotype was counted at least ten times. The chain uses TRBV29-1 and TRBJ1-2, with 9 positions matching TRBD1. V shed 5 bases, J shed 6 bases, and the junction held 4 bases outside the gene matches. Germline V gene data show CDR1 as SQVTM and CDR2 as ANQGSEA. CDR3 length: 12 amino acids. The DNA of the CDR3 is TGCAGCGTTCCCACAGGGGGCAATGGCTACACCTTC. Translation: CSVPTGGNGYTF.

Ten or more counts support this clonotype. The chain carries TRBV24-1 and TRBJ2-1; 14 positions match TRBD2. The trim removed 4 bases at V and 7 bases at J, leaving 8 bases unmatched. CDR3 length: 17 residues. Looked up from germline, CDR1 is KGHDR and CDR2 is SFDVKD. The CDR3 sequence: CATSETQGLAGVNEQFF. The CDR3 nucleotides are TGTGCCACCAGTGAGACCCAGGGACTAGCGGGAGTAAATGAGCAGTTCTTC.

This clonotype was counted many times. The V and J genes are TRBV28 and TRBJ2-7; 9 bases line up with TRBD2. The V and J ends lost 3 bases and 4 bases, in that order; junction bases with no gene match: 7. The CDR3 contains 15 residues. Germline CDR1 reads MDHEN; CDR2 reads SYDVKM. The CDR3 DNA reads as TGTGCCAGCAGTTTCAAGCTAGCGGGACCTTACGAGCAGTACTTC. This gives the protein CASSFKLAGPYEQYF. The full variable domain, completed using reference TRBV28 and TRBJ2-7, is DVKVTQSSRYLVKRTGEKVFLECVQDMDHENMFWYRQDPGLGLRLIYFSYDVKMKEKGDIPEGYSVSREKKERFSLILESASTNQTSMYLCASSFKLAGPYEQYFGPGTRLTVT.

This clonotype has just a few counts. The rearrangement joins TRBV7-9 to TRBJ2-4, with TRBD2 identical over 7 bases. With 6 bases clipped from V and 5 bases from J, the junction kept 22 bases outside the gene matches. The germline gives CDR1 SEHNR, CDR2 FQNEAQ (reference sequence). The CDR3 runs to 19 residues. CDR3 DNA: TGTGCCAGCAGTCGTACCCGTTTAAAACCTCGGGAGGACGAAAACATTCAGTACTTC. Translation gives CASSRTRLKPREDENIQYF.

The chain joins TRBV19 to TRBJ2-2; D remains unclear. V lost 1 base to trimming and J lost 6 bases, with 3 bases between them. CDR1 LNHDA and CDR2 SQIVND come from the germline V gene (reference sequence). The CDR3 extends over 12 amino acids. The CDR3 spells CASSIVSGELFF. CDR3 nucleotides: TGTGCCAGTAGTATAGTTTCCGGGGAGCTGTTTTTT.

Many counts were recorded for this clonotype. The V and J genes are TRBV2 and TRBJ2-7; possibly TRBD2 for D (6 bases). V gave up 8 bases and J gave up 0 bases, with 17 bases separating them. The CDR3 runs to 15 residues. The germline V gene has CDR1 SNHLY and CDR2 FYNNEI. The CDR3 loop is CASSWRAGSSYEQYF. The CDR3 bases are TGTGCCAGCTCCTGGAGGGCAGGGAGCTCCTACGAGCAGTACTTC.

This clonotype was seen ten or more times. V usage is TRBV15 and J usage is TRBJ2-3; the match to TRBD2 covers 11 bases. The V segment lost 7 bases and the J segment 4 bases; nucleotides outside the gene matches: 4. The CDR3 extends over 14 amino acids. Germline lookup yields CDR1 LNHNV and CDR2 YYDKDF (reference sequence). The DNA for the CDR3 is TGTGCCACCACCCCGGGACTAGCGGCAGATACGCAGTATTTT. This codes for CATTPGLAADTQYF.